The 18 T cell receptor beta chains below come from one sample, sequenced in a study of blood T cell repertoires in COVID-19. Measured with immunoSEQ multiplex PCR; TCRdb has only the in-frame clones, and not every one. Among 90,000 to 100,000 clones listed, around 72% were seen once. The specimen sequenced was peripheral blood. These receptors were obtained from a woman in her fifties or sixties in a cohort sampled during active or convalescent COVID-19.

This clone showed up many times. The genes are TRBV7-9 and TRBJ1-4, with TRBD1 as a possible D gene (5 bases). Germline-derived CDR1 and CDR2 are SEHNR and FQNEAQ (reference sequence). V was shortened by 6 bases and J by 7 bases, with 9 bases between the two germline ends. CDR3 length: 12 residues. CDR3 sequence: CASSPGFEKLFF. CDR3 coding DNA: TGTGCCAGCAGTCCAGGGTTTGAAAAACTGTTTTTT.

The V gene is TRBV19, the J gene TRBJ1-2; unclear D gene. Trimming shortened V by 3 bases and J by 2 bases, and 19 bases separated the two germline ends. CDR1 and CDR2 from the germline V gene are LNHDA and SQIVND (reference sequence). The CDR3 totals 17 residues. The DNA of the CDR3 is TGTGCCAGTAGTATGCGGGTTTGGGAAGGGATGAACTATGGCTACACCTTC. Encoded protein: CASSMRVWEGMNYGYTF.

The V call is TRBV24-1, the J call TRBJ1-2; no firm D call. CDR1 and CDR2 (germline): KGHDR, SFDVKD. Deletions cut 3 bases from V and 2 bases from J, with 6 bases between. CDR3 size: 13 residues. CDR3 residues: CATSDGQNYGYTF. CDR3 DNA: TGTGCCACCAGTGATGGGCAGAACTATGGCTACACCTTC.

The CDR3 is CASSFRGLDTEAFF. As DNA, the CDR3 is TGCGCCAGCAGCTTCAGGGGTCTCGACACTGAAGCTTTCTTT. The V call is TRBV5-1, the J call TRBJ1-1, with a possible D match to TRBD1 (6 bases). Germline CDR1 is SGHRS and CDR2 is YFSETQ. The CDR3 is 14 residues long. Trimming took 2 bases from V and 3 from J, leaving 11 bases between them. The full variable domain, completed using reference TRBV5-1 and TRBJ1-1, is KAGVTQTPRYLIKTRGQQVTLSCSPISGHRSVSWYQQTPGQGLQFLFEYFSETQRNKGNFPGRFSGRQFSNSRSEMNVSTLELGDSALYLCASSFRGLDTEAFFGQGTRLTVV.

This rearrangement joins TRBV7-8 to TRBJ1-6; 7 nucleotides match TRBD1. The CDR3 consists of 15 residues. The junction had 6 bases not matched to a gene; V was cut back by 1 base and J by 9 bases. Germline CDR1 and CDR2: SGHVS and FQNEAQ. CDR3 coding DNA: TGTGCCAGCAGCTTAGAGGAGGGGGCTGGTTCACCCCTCCACTTT. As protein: CASSLEEGAGSPLHF.

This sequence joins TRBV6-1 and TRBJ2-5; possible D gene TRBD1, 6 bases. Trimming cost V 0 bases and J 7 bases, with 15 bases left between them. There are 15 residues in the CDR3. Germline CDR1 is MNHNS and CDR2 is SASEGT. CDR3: CASSEATGRGGTQYF. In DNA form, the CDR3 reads TGTGCCAGCAGTGAAGCAACGGGACGAGGGGGGACCCAGTACTTC.

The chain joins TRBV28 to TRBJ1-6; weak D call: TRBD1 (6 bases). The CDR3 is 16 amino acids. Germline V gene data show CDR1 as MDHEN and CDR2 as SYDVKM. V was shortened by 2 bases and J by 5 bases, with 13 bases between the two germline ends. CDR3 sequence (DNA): TGTGCCAGCAGTTTACTGGGGGACACCCATAATTCACCCCTCCACTTT. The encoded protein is CASSLLGDTHNSPLHF. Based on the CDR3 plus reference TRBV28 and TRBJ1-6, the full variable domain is DVKVTQSSRYLVKRTGEKVFLECVQDMDHENMFWYRQDPGLGLRLIYFSYDVKMKEKGDIPEGYSVSREKKERFSLILESASTNQTSMYLCASSLLGDTHNSPLHFGNGTRLTVT.

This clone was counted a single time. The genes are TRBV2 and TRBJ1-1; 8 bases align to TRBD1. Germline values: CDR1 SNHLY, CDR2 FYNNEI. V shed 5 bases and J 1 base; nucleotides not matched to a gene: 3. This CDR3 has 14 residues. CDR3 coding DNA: TGTGCCAGCAGTCGACAGGGGTCGAACACTGAAGCTTTCTTT. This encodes CASSRQGSNTEAFF.

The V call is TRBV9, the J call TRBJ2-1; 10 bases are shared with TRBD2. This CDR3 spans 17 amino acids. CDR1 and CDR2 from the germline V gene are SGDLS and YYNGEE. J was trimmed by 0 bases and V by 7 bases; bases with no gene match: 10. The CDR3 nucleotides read TGTGCCAGCGCTCGGCAAGCGGGGGGGCTCTCCTACAATGAGCAGTTCTTC. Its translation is CASARQAGGLSYNEQFF.

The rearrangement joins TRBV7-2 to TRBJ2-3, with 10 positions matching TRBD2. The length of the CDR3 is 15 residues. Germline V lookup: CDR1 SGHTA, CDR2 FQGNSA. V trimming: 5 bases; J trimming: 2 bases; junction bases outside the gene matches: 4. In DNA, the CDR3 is TGTGCCAGCAGCCTGACTAGCGGGCCCACAGATACGCAGTATTTT. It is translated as CASSLTSGPTDTQYF.

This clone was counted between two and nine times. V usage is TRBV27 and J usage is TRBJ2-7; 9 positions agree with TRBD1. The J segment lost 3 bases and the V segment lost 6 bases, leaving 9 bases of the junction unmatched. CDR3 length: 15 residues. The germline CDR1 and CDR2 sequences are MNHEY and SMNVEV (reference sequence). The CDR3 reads CASRHTGGRGYEQYF. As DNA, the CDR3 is TGTGCCAGCAGACATACAGGGGGCCGAGGCTACGAGCAGTACTTC.

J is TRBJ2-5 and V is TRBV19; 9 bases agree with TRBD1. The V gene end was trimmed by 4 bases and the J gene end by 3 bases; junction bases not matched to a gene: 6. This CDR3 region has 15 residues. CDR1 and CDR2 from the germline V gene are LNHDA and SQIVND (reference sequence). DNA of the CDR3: TGTGCCAGTAGTAGCCACAGGGGGCGGGAAGAGACCCAGTACTTC. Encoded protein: CASSSHRGREETQYF. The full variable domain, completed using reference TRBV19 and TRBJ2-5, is DGGITQSPKYLFRKEGQNVTLSCEQNLNHDAMYWYRQDPGQGLRLIYYSQIVNDFQKGDIAEGYSVSREKKESFPLTVTSAQKNPTAFYLCASSSHRGREETQYFGPGTRLLVL.

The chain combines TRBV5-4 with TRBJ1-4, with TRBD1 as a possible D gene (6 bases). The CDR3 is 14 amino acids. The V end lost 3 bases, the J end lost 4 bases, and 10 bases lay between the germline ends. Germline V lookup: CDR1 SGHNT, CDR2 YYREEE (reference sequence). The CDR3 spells CASSSFRGNEKLFF. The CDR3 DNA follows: TGTGCCAGCAGCTCGTTCAGGGGTAATGAAAAACTGTTTTTT.

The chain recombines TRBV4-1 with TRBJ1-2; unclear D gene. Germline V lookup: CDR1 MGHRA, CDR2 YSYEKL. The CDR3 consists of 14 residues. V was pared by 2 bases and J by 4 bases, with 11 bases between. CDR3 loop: CASSQPGVGYGYTF. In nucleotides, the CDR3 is TGCGCCAGCAGCCAACCGGGAGTGGGCTATGGCTACACCTTC.

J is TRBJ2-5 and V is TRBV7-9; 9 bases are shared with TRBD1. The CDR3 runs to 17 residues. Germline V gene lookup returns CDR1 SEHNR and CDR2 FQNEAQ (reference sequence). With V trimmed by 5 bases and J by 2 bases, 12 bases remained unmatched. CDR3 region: CASSGFRDRDIQETQYF. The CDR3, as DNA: TGTGCCAGCAGCGGCTTCCGGGACAGGGATATACAAGAGACCCAGTACTTC. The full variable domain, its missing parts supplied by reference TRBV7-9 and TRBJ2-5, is DTGVSQNPRHKITKRGQNVTFRCDPISEHNRLYWYRQTLGQGPEFLTYFQNEAQLEKSRLLSDRFSAERPKGSFSTLEIQRTEQGDSAMYLCASSGFRDRDIQETQYFGPGTRLLVL.

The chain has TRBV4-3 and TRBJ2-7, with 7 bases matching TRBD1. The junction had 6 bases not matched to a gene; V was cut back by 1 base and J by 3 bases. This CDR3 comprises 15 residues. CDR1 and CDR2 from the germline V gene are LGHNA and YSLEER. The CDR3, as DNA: TGCGCCAGCAGCCAAGTGTGGGGACAGAACTACGAGCAGTACTTC. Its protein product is CASSQVWGQNYEQYF.

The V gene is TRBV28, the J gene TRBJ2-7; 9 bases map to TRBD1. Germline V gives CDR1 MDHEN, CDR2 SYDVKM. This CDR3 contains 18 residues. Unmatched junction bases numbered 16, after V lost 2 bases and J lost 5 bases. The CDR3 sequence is CASSLPEGDRANPNEQYF. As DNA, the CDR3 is TGTGCCAGCAGTTTACCGGAGGGGGACAGGGCAAATCCCAACGAGCAGTACTTC.

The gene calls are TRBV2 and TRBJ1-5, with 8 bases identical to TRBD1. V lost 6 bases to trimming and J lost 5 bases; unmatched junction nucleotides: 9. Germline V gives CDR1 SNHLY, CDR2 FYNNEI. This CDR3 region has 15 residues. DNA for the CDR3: TGTGCCAGCAGGTTCCGGGACAGGAAGGATCAGCCCCAGCATTTT. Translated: CASRFRDRKDQPQHF.